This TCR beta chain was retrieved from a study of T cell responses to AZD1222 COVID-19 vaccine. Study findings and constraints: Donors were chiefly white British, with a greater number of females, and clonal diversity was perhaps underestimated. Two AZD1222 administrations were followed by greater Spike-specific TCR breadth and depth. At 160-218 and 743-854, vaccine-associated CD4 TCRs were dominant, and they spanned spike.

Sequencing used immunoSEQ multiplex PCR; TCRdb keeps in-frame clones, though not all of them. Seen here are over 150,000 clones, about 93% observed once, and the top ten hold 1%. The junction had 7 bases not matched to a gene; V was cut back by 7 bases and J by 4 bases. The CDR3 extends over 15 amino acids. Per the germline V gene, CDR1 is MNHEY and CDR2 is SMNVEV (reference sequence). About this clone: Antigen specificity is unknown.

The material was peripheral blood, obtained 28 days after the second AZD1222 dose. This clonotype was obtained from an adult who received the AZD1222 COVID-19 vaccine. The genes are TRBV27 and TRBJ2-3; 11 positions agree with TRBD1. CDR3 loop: CASTPGDRGADTQYF. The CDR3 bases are TGTGCCAGCACCCCGGGGGACAGGGGGGCAGATACGCAGTATTTT.